This entry features one T cell receptor beta chain sequence. V was clipped by 5 bases and J by 2 bases; unmatched bases: 5. The germline CDR1 and CDR2 sequences are SGHTA and FQGNSA. The CDR3 extends over 15 amino acids. This sample was included in a study of T cell changes during pregnancy in multiple sclerosis. Produced via immunoSEQ multiplex PCR; TCRdb's table is partial and in-frame only. The table has 65,000 to 90,000 clones, about nine tenths seen once. The sample consisted of peripheral blood, taken in the second trimester of pregnancy. The source is a female donor with multiple sclerosis, enrolled in a pregnancy study. This rearrangement joins TRBV7-2 to TRBJ2-7, with 11 bases matching TRBD2. The CDR3 DNA reads TGTGCCAGCAGCCCCTCGACTAGCGGGACCTACGAGCAGTACTTC. Residues: CASSPSTSGTYEQYF.